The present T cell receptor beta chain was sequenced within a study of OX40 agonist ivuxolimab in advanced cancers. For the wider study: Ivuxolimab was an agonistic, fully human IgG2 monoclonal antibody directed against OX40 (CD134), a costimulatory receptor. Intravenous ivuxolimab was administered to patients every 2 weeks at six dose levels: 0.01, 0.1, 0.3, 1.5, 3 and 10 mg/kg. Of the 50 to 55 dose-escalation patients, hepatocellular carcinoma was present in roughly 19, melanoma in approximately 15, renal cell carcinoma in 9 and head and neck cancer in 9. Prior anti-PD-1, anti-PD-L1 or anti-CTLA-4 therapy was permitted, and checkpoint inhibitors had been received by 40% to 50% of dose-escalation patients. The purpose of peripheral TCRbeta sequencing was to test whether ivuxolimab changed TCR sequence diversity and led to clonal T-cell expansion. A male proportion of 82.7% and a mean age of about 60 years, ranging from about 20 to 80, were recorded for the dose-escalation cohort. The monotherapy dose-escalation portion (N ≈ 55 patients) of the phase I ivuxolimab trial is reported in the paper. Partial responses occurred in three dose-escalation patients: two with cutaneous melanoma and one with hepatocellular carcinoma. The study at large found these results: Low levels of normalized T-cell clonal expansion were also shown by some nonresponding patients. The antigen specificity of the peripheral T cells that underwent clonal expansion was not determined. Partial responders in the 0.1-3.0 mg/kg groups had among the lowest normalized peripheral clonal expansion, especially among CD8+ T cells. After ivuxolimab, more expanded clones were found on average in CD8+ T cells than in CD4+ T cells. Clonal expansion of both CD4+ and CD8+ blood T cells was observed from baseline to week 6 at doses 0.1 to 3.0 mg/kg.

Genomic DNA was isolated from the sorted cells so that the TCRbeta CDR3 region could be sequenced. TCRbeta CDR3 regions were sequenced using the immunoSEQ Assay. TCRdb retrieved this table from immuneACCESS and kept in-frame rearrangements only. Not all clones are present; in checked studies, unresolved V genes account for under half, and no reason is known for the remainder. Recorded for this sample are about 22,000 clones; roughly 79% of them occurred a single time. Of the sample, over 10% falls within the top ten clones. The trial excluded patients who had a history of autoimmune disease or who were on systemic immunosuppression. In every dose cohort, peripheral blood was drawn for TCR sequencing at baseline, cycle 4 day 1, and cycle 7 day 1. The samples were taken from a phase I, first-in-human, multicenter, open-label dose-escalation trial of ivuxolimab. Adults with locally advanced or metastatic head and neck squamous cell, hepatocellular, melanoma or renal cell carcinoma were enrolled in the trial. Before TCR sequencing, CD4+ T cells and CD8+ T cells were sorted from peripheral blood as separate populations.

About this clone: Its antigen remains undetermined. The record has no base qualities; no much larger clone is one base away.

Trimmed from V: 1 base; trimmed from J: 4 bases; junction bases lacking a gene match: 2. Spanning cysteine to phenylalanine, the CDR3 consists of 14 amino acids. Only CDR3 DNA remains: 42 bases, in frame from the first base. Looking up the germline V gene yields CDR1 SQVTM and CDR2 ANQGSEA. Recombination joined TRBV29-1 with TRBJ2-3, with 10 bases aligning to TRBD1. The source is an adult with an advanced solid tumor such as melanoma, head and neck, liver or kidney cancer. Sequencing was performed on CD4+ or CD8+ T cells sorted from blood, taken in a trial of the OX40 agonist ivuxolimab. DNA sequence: TGCAGCGTTGAAGGCGGACAGGGGGCAGATACGCAGTATTTT. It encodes CSVEGGQGADTQYF.